This TCR beta chain appears in the sequencing data of a study of T cells in localized non-small cell lung cancer. Sequenced by immunoSEQ multiplex PCR; TCRdb stores in-frame clones only, minus some. The data contain some 72,000 clones, roughly four fifths of them seen just once; the ten biggest clones take up 2.8%. Trimming shortened V by 0 bases and J by 0 bases, and 7 bases separated the two germline ends. This CDR3 contains 15 residues. The germline CDR1 and CDR2 sequences are SGHKS and YYEKEE (reference sequence). As for this clone: Its antigen is not known.

Regarding the study as a whole: Adjacent lung had a median approximately 50 of the 100 largest tumor clones. One tumor region alone was sequenced, and heterogeneity therefore remains possible.

This sequence joins TRBV5-5 and TRBJ2-1; D may be TRBD2 (5 bases). The receptor comes from a man aged 40 to 75 with stage I lung adenocarcinoma. The sequencing used peripheral blood, collected before any cancer treatment. Written as DNA, the CDR3 is TGTGCCAGCAGCTTGGGAGGGAGCTCCTACAATGAGCAGTTCTTC. As protein: CASSLGGSSYNEQFF.